This T cell receptor beta chain was retrieved from a study of blood T cells in healthy people across ages. General study results and limits: Observed TCR beta diversity per million T cells went down as age went up. This fall followed a roughly linear course with age.

As concerns this clonotype: What it binds is unknown.

A sample-barcoded 5' primer and a J-beta primer mix were used in a second PCR of roughly 6 to 11 cycles. One entry per CDR3 protein results from TCRdb running MiXCR on the 5' RACE reads. This sample has about 800,000 distinct CDR3 sequences, with roughly 60% found just once. Looked up from germline, CDR1 is SNHLY and CDR2 is FYNNEI. The CDR3 consists of 12 residues. V was clipped by 2 bases and J by 10 bases, with 9 bases between them. The V gene is TRBV2, the J gene TRBJ2-1; D is ambiguous. The sample taken for sequencing was blood. The receptor was isolated from a man aged 25-45 years in good health. CDR3 loop: CASSEQDGEQFF. The CDR3 nucleotides read TGTGCCAGCAGTGAACAGGACGGGGAGCAGTTCTTC.